This T cell receptor (beta chain) appears in the sequencing data of a study of radiotherapy plus CTLA-4 blockade in lung cancer. Study-wide results and limits: Reportedly, early blood T cell clone dynamics best predicted response, with interferon-beta.

Profiled with immunoSEQ multiplex PCR; TCRdb holds only in-frame clones, not every one. The profile shows some 73,000 clones, about 84% of them singletons. Ipilimumab-mediated CTLA-4 blockade plus focal radiation was given to patients having chemo-refractory metastatic non-small-cell lung cancer. In regard to this clone: Its antigen is undetermined.

This specimen consisted of peripheral blood, obtained from a patient treated with radiotherapy plus ipilimumab. This receptor was obtained from a human donor with non-small cell lung cancer who had stable disease on radiotherapy plus ipilimumab.

This CDR3 is CASSSKRERFQETQYF. The CDR3 DNA follows: TGTGCCAGCAGCTCCAAAAGAGAGCGTTTCCAAGAGACCCAGTACTTC. The V gene is TRBV7-6, the J gene TRBJ2-5, with D uncertain. This CDR3 region has 16 residues. CDR1 and CDR2 from the germline V gene are SGHVS and FNYEAQ. The germline V and J ends were trimmed by 4 bases and 1 base, with 16 bases remaining between them.